A single sample is the source of the 20 T cell receptor beta chains below, sequenced in a study of identical twins. A single record per CDR3 protein comes from TCRdb applying MiXCR to the 5' RACE reads. Among around 1.7 million distinct CDR3 sequences listed, under 35% were seen once. Sequencing input: cord blood. The receptor source for this set is a newborn girl in good health.

J is TRBJ2-3 and V is TRBV15; D remains ambiguous. Between the trimmed V and J ends, which lost 0 bases and 2 bases, there was a span of 9 bases. This CDR3 spans 15 amino acids. Germline CDR1 LNHNV, CDR2 YYDKDF (reference sequence). The CDR3, as DNA: TGTGCCACCAGCAGAGATTCCGGGTACACAGATACGCAGTATTTT. Encoded protein: CATSRDSGYTDTQYF.

The chain couples TRBV28 to TRBJ2-5; weak D call: TRBD2 (5 bases). Germline V gene data show CDR1 as MDHEN and CDR2 as SYDVKM. The CDR3 has 15 amino acids. The ends were cut back, 5 bases at V and 2 bases at J, with 15 bases in the middle. The CDR3, as DNA: TGTGCCAGCAGTCCCCGGGGTAGTCCTCAAGAGACCCAGTACTTC. Translation: CASSPRGSPQETQYF.

This chain connects TRBV4-1 to TRBJ1-5; D is uncertain. The CDR3 is 20 residues long. V lost 2 bases to trimming and J lost 4 bases, with 27 bases between them. Germline CDR1 MGHRA, CDR2 YSYEKL. CDR3 DNA: TGCGCCAGCAGCCAACACCCATTCCGTGGGAGGGATTGGGAAAATCAGCCCCAGCATTTT. This gives the protein CASSQHPFRGRDWENQPQHF.

This clonotype appeared a few times. Since a much larger clone is just one base distant, this may be a read error. The genes are TRBV6-5 and TRBJ1-2; D perhaps matches TRBD1 (5 bases). The CDR3 sequence is 14 residues long. Per the germline V gene, CDR1 is MNHEY and CDR2 is SVGAGI. Trimming pared 2 bases from V and 0 bases from J, leaving 7 bases between. CDR3 coding DNA: TGTGCCAGCAGTTACGGGGGGACTAACTATGGCTACACCTTC. Protein sequence: CASSYGGTNYGYTF.

In its sample, this clonotype was seen a few times. The chain links TRBV28 to TRBJ1-1; D unresolved. CDR3 size: 14 residues. V lost 4 bases, J lost 1 base, and 10 bases lay in between. Germline V gene lookup returns CDR1 MDHEN and CDR2 SYDVKM. The CDR3 bases are TGTGCCAGCAGTTCAAACCTAAGGAACACTGAAGCTTTCTTT. This sequence encodes CASSSNLRNTEAFF. Full variable domain (rest looked up from reference TRBV28 and TRBJ1-1): DVKVTQSSRYLVKRTGEKVFLECVQDMDHENMFWYRQDPGLGLRLIYFSYDVKMKEKGDIPEGYSVSREKKERFSLILESASTNQTSMYLCASSSNLRNTEAFFGQGTRLTVV.

There are a few counts of this clonotype. V gene TRBV4-2 combines with J gene TRBJ1-5; no clear D. V was shortened by 4 bases and J by 5 bases, with 15 bases between the two germline ends. The CDR3 covers 15 residues. Germline lookup yields CDR1 LGHNA and CDR2 YNFKEQ. The CDR3 reads CASSRLQDGYQPQHF. The CDR3, as DNA: TGTGCCAGCAGCCGCCTTCAGGACGGTTATCAGCCCCAGCATTTT.

This clonotype has a count of ten or more. The chain employs TRBV7-2 and TRBJ2-7; 10 bases map to TRBD2. CDR1 is SGHTA and CDR2 is FQGNSA in the germline V gene. J lost 2 bases, V lost 2 bases, and 6 bases had no gene match. CDR3 length: 16 residues. The CDR3 region has the DNA TGTGCCAGCAGCTTAAGTCGGACTAGCGGACCCTACGAGCAGTACTTC. Encoded protein: CASSLSRTSGPYEQYF.

This clonotype appeared a few times. The chain employs TRBV2 and TRBJ2-4, with D possibly TRBD1 on 6 matching bases. The end of the DNA fits TRBJ2-7 better, so the J call may be wrong. The CDR3 loop spans 12 amino acids. Looked up from germline, CDR1 is SNHLY and CDR2 is FYNNEI. In DNA form, the CDR3 reads TGTGCCAGCGCCGGGACAACCTACGAGCAGTACTTC. It translates to CASAGTTYEQYF.

The chain employs TRBV11-2 and TRBJ2-7; D is undetermined. Germline-derived CDR1 and CDR2 are SGHAT and FQNNGV. The CDR3 has 15 residues. Trimming took off 5 bases at V and 0 bases at J, with 14 bases between the two ends. DNA for the CDR3: TGTGCCAGCAGCGTAATTCGAGGAAGCTCCTACGAGCAGTACTTC. As protein: CASSVIRGSSYEQYF. The whole variable domain, remainder taken from reference TRBV11-2 and TRBJ2-7, is EAGVAQSPRYKIIEKRQSVAFWCNPISGHATLYWYQQILGQGPKLLIQFQNNGVVDDSQLPKDRFSAERLKGVDSTLKIQPAKLEDSAVYLCASSVIRGSSYEQYFGPGTRLTVT.

This rearrangement joins TRBV5-1 to TRBJ2-5, with D perhaps TRBD1 (6 bases). The J call may be mistaken, given a closer DNA end match to TRBJ2-7. The CDR3 runs 14 residues. In germline, CDR1 is SGHRS, CDR2 YFSETQ. In DNA, the CDR3 is TGCGCCAGCAGCTTCCGGACAGATACCTACGAGCAGTACTTC. Its protein is CASSFRTDTYEQYF.

A few counts support this clonotype. The genes are TRBV27 and TRBJ1-6; 7 bases are a match to TRBD1. This CDR3 has 16 residues. The J segment lost 3 bases and the V segment lost 5 bases, leaving 7 bases of the junction unmatched. Germline V gene data show CDR1 as MNHEY and CDR2 as SMNVEV (reference sequence). The CDR3 nucleotides read TGTGCCAGCAGTCCCCAGGACAGGCGCTATAATTCACCCCTCCACTTT. It codes for CASSPQDRRYNSPLHF.

This clonotype was observed a few times. The CDR3 DNA sequence: TGTGCCAGCAGTTTGAGGGTTGAGTATGGCTACACCTTC. Translated: CASSLRVEYGYTF. This chain connects TRBV12-3 or TRBV12-4 to TRBJ1-2; D ambiguous. This CDR3 is 13 amino acids long. The V end lost 3 bases, the J end lost 5 bases, and 10 bases lay between the germline ends.

The table lists this clonotype with a few counts. The rearrangement links TRBV14 to TRBJ2-3, with D tentatively TRBD1 or TRBD2 (6 bases each). The CDR3 runs 17 residues. Germline CDR1 SGHDN, CDR2 FVKESK. The V and J ends lost 6 bases and 4 bases respectively, with 23 bases between them. CDR3 sequence reads: CASRPLPAKGGPDTQYF. CDR3 sequence (DNA): TGTGCCAGCAGGCCCCTTCCGGCGAAGGGGGGCCCAGATACGCAGTATTTT.

CDR3 residues: CASSQATSGRDEQFF. The CDR3 DNA is TGTGCCAGCAGCCAAGCAACCAGCGGGAGGGATGAGCAGTTCTTC. This chain uses TRBV4-2 with TRBJ2-1; 10 bases align to TRBD2. From germline, CDR1 is LGHNA and CDR2 YNFKEQ. V lost 1 base, J lost 8 bases, and 5 bases stayed unmatched. CDR3 size: 15 residues.

The chain recombines TRBV11-2 with TRBJ2-7; weak D call: TRBD2 (5 bases). Trimming left V 2 bases short and J 3 bases short, with 17 bases between. CDR3 size: 16 residues. Germline-derived CDR1 and CDR2 are SGHAT and FQNNGV. DNA for the CDR3: TGTGCCAGCAGCTTACGGCCTATTTCCGGGATCTACGAGCAGTACTTC. Its protein is CASSLRPISGIYEQYF.

This clonotype was observed a handful of times. The CDR3 reads CASSRGTGHQPQHF. The CDR3 region has the DNA TGTGCCAGCAGTCGTGGGACAGGGCATCAGCCCCAGCATTTT. The chain links TRBV6-2 or TRBV6-3 to TRBJ1-5, with 9 bases fitting TRBD1. V trimming: 5 bases; J trimming: 5 bases; junction bases outside the gene matches: 4. CDR1 is MNHEY, CDR2 SVGEGT, per germline. The CDR3 length is 14 residues.

The CDR3 sequence: CASVGLPYGYTF. CDR3 bases: TGTGCCAGCGTGGGACTTCCCTATGGCTACACCTTC. The chain recombines TRBV2 with TRBJ1-2, with D maybe TRBD1 (5 bases). The CDR3 consists of 12 residues. With 8 bases removed from V and 4 bases from J, the gap between germline ends came to 11 bases. Germline V gene sequence: CDR1 SNHLY, CDR2 FYNNEI.

This clonotype has only a few counts. For the CDR3, the DNA is TGTGCCAGCAGTCTCCCAGGATGGGACAATGAGCAGTTCTTC. As protein: CASSLPGWDNEQFF. This sequence joins TRBV28 and TRBJ2-1; D gene ambiguous. Trimming took 5 bases from V and 5 from J, leaving 13 bases between them. CDR3 size: 14 residues. In germline, CDR1 is MDHEN, CDR2 SYDVKM.

V is TRBV6-5 and J is TRBJ2-1; 7 nucleotides match TRBD1. Germline CDR1 reads MNHEY; CDR2 reads SVGAGI. Unmatched junction bases numbered 6, after V lost 5 bases and J lost 2 bases. The CDR3 totals 15 residues. The CDR3 DNA reads TGTGCCAGCAGTCCCGACAGGGATGCCTACAATGAGCAGTTCTTC. Amino acid sequence: CASSPDRDAYNEQFF.

The sample holds a few counts of this clonotype. Compared with germline, one end of the junction differs, possibly owing to a read error. This chain connects TRBV20-1 to TRBJ2-5, with 7 bases aligning to TRBD2. From germline, CDR1 is DFQATT and CDR2 SNEGSKA (reference sequence). CDR3 length: 10 amino acids. CDR3 nucleotides: TGCAGTCCTAGCGGTAGAAGTCTGTACTTC. Translating gives CSPSGRSLYF.